This is a list of T cell receptor beta chains from one sample in a study of cytomegalovirus exposure and HLA in healthy donors. Profiled with immunoSEQ multiplex PCR; TCRdb holds only in-frame clones, not every one. The sample yields roughly 150,000 clones, roughly 85% seen once. The material sequenced was PBMCs. The receptors here all came from a male donor in good health and CMV-seronegative. Both conserved end residues are part of each CDR3. The D gene is left open where the match is weak. Clone size is not always given. Where it is, it says once, few, many or a class for expanded clones.

j_gene: TRBJ2-3; abundance: -; d_gene: TRBD1; v_gene: TRBV9; CDR3nt: TGTGCCAGCAGCGTAGTGGGACAGGGACCTCGCGATACGCAGTATTTT; CDR3aa: CASSVVGQGPRDTQYF
j_gene: TRBJ1-5; abundance: -; d_gene: TRBD1; v_gene: TRBV7-2; CDR3nt: TGTGCCAGCAGCTTAGGGGACAGGGGGCCCGGAAATCAGCCCCAGCATTTT; CDR3aa: CASSLGDRGPGNQPQHF
j_gene: TRBJ1-1; abundance: -; d_gene: TRBD1; v_gene: TRBV14; CDR3nt: TGTGCCAGCAGAACCGGACAGGGCACTGAAGCTTTCTTT; CDR3aa: CASRTGQGTEAFF
j_gene: TRBJ1-3; abundance: -; d_gene: TRBD1; v_gene: TRBV6-1; CDR3nt: TGTGCCAGCAGTGGGACAGGGGAACTGGGCTCTGGAAACACCATATATTTT; CDR3aa: CASSGTGELGSGNTIYF
j_gene: TRBJ1-1; abundance: -; d_gene: TRBD1; v_gene: TRBV18; CDR3nt: TGTGCCAGCTCACCTCCGGACAGGGGGTCTGCTTTCTTT; CDR3aa: CASSPPDRGSAFF
j_gene: TRBJ2-3; abundance: -; d_gene: TRBD2; v_gene: TRBV5-1; CDR3nt: TGCGCCAGCAGTTTTAGCGGGGAGAACACAGATACGCAGTATTTT; CDR3aa: CASSFSGENTDTQYF
j_gene: TRBJ2-5; abundance: few; d_gene: TRBD2; v_gene: TRBV9; CDR3nt: TGTGCCAGCAGCGTACAGGGCGGGACTAGCGCGGCGGAGACCCAGTACTTC; CDR3aa: CASSVQGGTSAAETQYF
j_gene: TRBJ1-6; abundance: -; d_gene: TRBD1; v_gene: TRBV9; CDR3nt: TGTGCCAGCAGCGTAACCAAGGAGACAGGGGTTTCACCCCTCCACTTT; CDR3aa: CASSVTKETGVSPLHF
j_gene: TRBJ2-7; abundance: -; d_gene: -; v_gene: TRBV12-5; CDR3nt: TGTGCTAGTGGTTTGGTAGTAGCGGACCCCTACGAGCAGTACTTC; CDR3aa: CASGLVVADPYEQYF
j_gene: TRBJ2-1; abundance: -; d_gene: -; v_gene: TRBV5-8; CDR3nt: TGTGCCAGCAGCCCGGGTCGCGGATGGGACAATGAGCAGTTCTTC; CDR3aa: CASSPGRGWDNEQFF
j_gene: TRBJ1-2; abundance: -; d_gene: -; v_gene: TRBV5-1; CDR3nt: TGCGCCAGCAGCCCAACACCGAGAGGATACCACTATGGCTACACCTTC; CDR3aa: CASSPTPRGYHYGYTF
j_gene: TRBJ2-5; abundance: -; d_gene: TRBD1; v_gene: TRBV5-6; CDR3nt: TGTGCCAGCAGCTCCTGGACAGGGGGCGGGAAGACCCAGTACTTC; CDR3aa: CASSSWTGGGKTQYF
j_gene: TRBJ2-5; abundance: -; d_gene: -; v_gene: TRBV5-4; CDR3nt: TGTGCCAGCAGCTTGGTCGGGGAGGAGACCCAGTACTTC; CDR3aa: CASSLVGEETQYF
j_gene: TRBJ2-1; abundance: -; d_gene: TRBD1; v_gene: TRBV27; CDR3nt: TGTGCCAGCAGTTTATATGGGACAGGGGTCTATAATGAGCAGTTCTTC; CDR3aa: CASSLYGTGVYNEQFF
j_gene: TRBJ1-4; abundance: -; d_gene: TRBD1; v_gene: TRBV5-4; CDR3nt: TGTGCCAGCAGCTTGGCATCGGACAGGGTTAGTGAAAAACTGTTTTTT; CDR3aa: CASSLASDRVSEKLFF
j_gene: TRBJ2-1; abundance: -; d_gene: TRBD2; v_gene: TRBV5-1; CDR3nt: TGCGCCAGCAGCCCCGGACTAGCGGCTTACAATGAGCAGTTCTTC; CDR3aa: CASSPGLAAYNEQFF
j_gene: TRBJ2-2; abundance: -; d_gene: TRBD1; v_gene: TRBV7-6; CDR3nt: TGTGCCAGCAAGATGACAGGGGTCGGAACCGGGGAGCTGTTTTTT; CDR3aa: CASKMTGVGTGELFF
j_gene: TRBJ2-2; abundance: -; d_gene: TRBD2; v_gene: TRBV4-3; CDR3nt: TGCGCCAACAGCCAAGTCGGGCCTAGCGGGAGTAACACCGGGGAGCTGTTTTTT; CDR3aa: CANSQVGPSGSNTGELFF
j_gene: TRBJ2-1; abundance: -; d_gene: -; v_gene: TRBV20-1; CDR3nt: TGCAGTGCTAGACCCGGTCATGAGCAGTTCTTC; CDR3aa: CSARPGHEQFF
j_gene: TRBJ2-1; abundance: -; d_gene: -; v_gene: TRBV6-1; CDR3nt: TGTGCCAGCAGTGCCCGACAGGCGTCGATTGACAATGAGCAGTTCTTC; CDR3aa: CASSARQASIDNEQFF
j_gene: TRBJ2-1; abundance: -; d_gene: -; v_gene: TRBV27; CDR3nt: TGTGCCAGCAGTCCAACGAAGACAGGTCTATGGGAGCAGTTCTTC; CDR3aa: CASSPTKTGLWEQFF
j_gene: TRBJ1-2; abundance: -; d_gene: -; v_gene: TRBV6-6; CDR3nt: TGTGCCAGCAGTCGCGAGCTCCAGGTTGATGGCTACACCTTC; CDR3aa: CASSRELQVDGYTF
j_gene: TRBJ1-1; abundance: -; d_gene: -; v_gene: TRBV18; CDR3nt: TGTGCCAGCTCAATAACCGGGACACAGAACACTGAAGCTTTCTTT; CDR3aa: CASSITGTQNTEAFF
j_gene: TRBJ1-6; abundance: -; d_gene: -; v_gene: TRBV9; CDR3nt: TGTGCCAGCAGCGTAGTCGGAGGGACTAATTCACCCCTCCACTTT; CDR3aa: CASSVVGGTNSPLHF
j_gene: TRBJ1-5; abundance: -; d_gene: -; v_gene: TRBV12-5; CDR3nt: TGTGCTAGTGGTTTGGGCGACAATCTTGGCAATCAGCCCCAGCATTTT; CDR3aa: CASGLGDNLGNQPQHF
j_gene: TRBJ1-1; abundance: -; d_gene: -; v_gene: TRBV6-1; CDR3nt: TGTGCCAGCAGTGACCACGAGGCCACGTACACTGAAGCTTTCTTT; CDR3aa: CASSDHEATYTEAFF
j_gene: TRBJ2-1; abundance: -; d_gene: TRBD2; v_gene: TRBV7-6; CDR3nt: TGTGCCAGCAGCTCCCCCCTAGCGGGGGGCTACAATGAGCAGTTCTTC; CDR3aa: CASSSPLAGGYNEQFF
j_gene: TRBJ1-1; abundance: -; d_gene: -; v_gene: TRBV7-9; CDR3nt: TGTGCCAGCAGCTCGACCAGGGGGAACACTGAAGCTTTCTTT; CDR3aa: CASSSTRGNTEAFF
j_gene: TRBJ2-2; abundance: -; d_gene: -; v_gene: TRBV30; CDR3nt: TGTGCCGGTCCCAGAAACACCGGGGAGCTGTTTTTT; CDR3aa: CAGPRNTGELFF
j_gene: TRBJ1-4; abundance: -; d_gene: TRBD1; v_gene: TRBV11-3; CDR3nt: TGTGCCAGCAGCTCCACAGGGGCGATAGGTGAAAAACTGTTTTTT; CDR3aa: CASSSTGAIGEKLFF
j_gene: TRBJ1-1; abundance: -; d_gene: TRBD1; v_gene: TRBV7-9; CDR3nt: TGTGCCAGCAGCGAGACAGGGGGGGACACTGAAGCTTTCTTT; CDR3aa: CASSETGGDTEAFF
j_gene: TRBJ2-1; abundance: -; d_gene: TRBD1; v_gene: TRBV11-2; CDR3nt: TGTGCCAGCAGCTTAGGGACAGGGGGGTACAATGAGCAGTTCTTC; CDR3aa: CASSLGTGGYNEQFF
j_gene: TRBJ1-1; abundance: -; d_gene: -; v_gene: TRBV2; CDR3nt: TGTGCCAGCAGTGGCCAGAGGGGGGGAAGCACTGAAGCTTTCTTT; CDR3aa: CASSGQRGGSTEAFF
j_gene: TRBJ2-7; abundance: -; d_gene: -; v_gene: TRBV4-3; CDR3nt: TGCGCCAGCAGCCAAGAGTGGAGGGCCTACGAGCAGTACTTC; CDR3aa: CASSQEWRAYEQYF
j_gene: TRBJ1-2; abundance: -; d_gene: TRBD1; v_gene: TRBV27; CDR3nt: TGTGCCAGCAGTCTACGGACAGGGGGTGGTTATGGCTACACCTTC; CDR3aa: CASSLRTGGGYGYTF
j_gene: TRBJ1-5; abundance: -; d_gene: -; v_gene: TRBV15; CDR3nt: TGTGCCACCAGCAGACAGGGACAAAGTAGCAATCAGCCCCAGCATTTT; CDR3aa: CATSRQGQSSNQPQHF
j_gene: TRBJ1-1; abundance: -; d_gene: TRBD1; v_gene: TRBV6-5; CDR3nt: TGTGCCAGCAGTCCTGGACAGGGGTGGGACACTGAAGCTTTCTTT; CDR3aa: CASSPGQGWDTEAFF
j_gene: TRBJ2-1; abundance: -; d_gene: TRBD2; v_gene: TRBV6-4; CDR3nt: TGTGCCAGCAGTGACTCAGGGCTAGCGGGGGGGCCGACCGATGAGCAGTTCTTC; CDR3aa: CASSDSGLAGGPTDEQFF
j_gene: TRBJ2-2; abundance: -; d_gene: TRBD2; v_gene: TRBV5-4; CDR3nt: TGTGCCAGCAGTCCCGGGGGCGGGAGGTCGCACACCGGGGAGCTGTTTTTT; CDR3aa: CASSPGGGRSHTGELFF
j_gene: TRBJ2-7; abundance: -; d_gene: -; v_gene: TRBV27; CDR3nt: TGTGCCAGCAGTTTATCGGGGGGGGGCCTCTACGAGCAGTACTTC; CDR3aa: CASSLSGGGLYEQYF
j_gene: TRBJ1-5; abundance: -; d_gene: -; v_gene: TRBV5-6; CDR3nt: TGTGCCAGCAGCCGATCCGGGACTAGAGGCAATCAGCCCCAGCATTTT; CDR3aa: CASSRSGTRGNQPQHF
j_gene: TRBJ2-5; abundance: -; d_gene: TRBD1; v_gene: TRBV29-1; CDR3nt: TGCAGCGTTGAAGGGACAGGGGCGGTATGGGAGACCCAGTACTTC; CDR3aa: CSVEGTGAVWETQYF
j_gene: TRBJ2-5; abundance: -; d_gene: TRBD2; v_gene: TRBV18; CDR3nt: TGTGCCAGCTCACAAGGTCAAGCGGGAGATGGAGAGACCCAGTACTTC; CDR3aa: CASSQGQAGDGETQYF
j_gene: TRBJ1-2; abundance: once; d_gene: TRBD1; v_gene: TRBV5-4; CDR3nt: TGTGCCAGCGGAACCCCAACAGGGGGCAGTTCTGGGAGCTATGGCTACACCTTC; CDR3aa: CASGTPTGGSSGSYGYTF
j_gene: TRBJ1-4; abundance: -; d_gene: TRBD1; v_gene: TRBV7-9; CDR3nt: TGTTCCAGCAGCCCTGGACAGGGGGATCAGGCTAATGAAAAACTGTTTTTT; CDR3aa: CSSSPGQGDQANEKLFF
j_gene: TRBJ1-5; abundance: -; d_gene: -; v_gene: TRBV27; CDR3nt: TGTGCCAGCAGTTTATGGGCAGGGGATCAGCCCCAGCATTTT; CDR3aa: CASSLWAGDQPQHF
j_gene: TRBJ1-2; abundance: -; d_gene: -; v_gene: TRBV7-8; CDR3nt: TGTGCCAGCAGCTTAGGTGGCGGACTCTATGGCTACACCTTC; CDR3aa: CASSLGGGLYGYTF
j_gene: TRBJ2-3; abundance: -; d_gene: TRBD2; v_gene: TRBV11-2; CDR3nt: TGTGCCAGCAGCAGCAGCGGGGGGCCGCAGTATTTT; CDR3aa: CASSSSGGPQYF